The T cell receptor beta chain described here comes from a study of molecular identifiers for immune sequencing clone quantification. Study results and caveats: Whereas naive cells kept under 1% of molecules in clones above 20 RNA copies, such clones held over 98% in effectors.

Germline values: CDR1 SEHNR, CDR2 FQNEAQ (reference sequence). The CDR3 is 16 residues long. The trim removed 5 bases at V and 6 bases at J, leaving 11 bases unmatched. In its sample, this clonotype was seen many times. The antigen remains undetermined. TCRdb independently ran MiXCR on the PCR reads; one entry per CDR3 protein. Here the sample spans tens of thousands of distinct CDR3 sequences, about a sixth being singletons. The sample comprised naive CD8+ T cells from blood, with Jurkat cell RNA spiked in. Regarding subset: FACS-sorted CD8+CD4-CCR7+CD45RA+ naive T cells. The V gene is TRBV7-9, the J gene TRBJ2-3; the match to TRBD1 covers 10 bases. This clonotype was sampled from a human donor in good health. Some libraries in this study had Jurkat cell RNA spiked in. CDR3 nucleotides: TGTGCCAGCAGCCCGGGGGACAGGGGAGTCCACGATACGCAGTATTTT. Residues: CASSPGDRGVHDTQYF.